The 9 T cell receptor beta chains below all came from one sample that was sequenced in a study of T cell responses to AZD1222 COVID-19 vaccine. Produced via immunoSEQ multiplex PCR; TCRdb's table is partial and in-frame only. Among some 130,000 clones listed, 85% to 90% were seen once. Sequencing used peripheral blood, obtained on day 0 of AZD1222 vaccination. The source is an adult in good health.

This clone was detected once. The gene calls are TRBV19 and TRBJ2-5, with TRBD1 matching 7 bases. V lost 3 bases, J lost 0 bases, and 7 bases stayed unmatched. The CDR3 totals 16 residues. The germline V gene encodes CDR1 LNHDA and CDR2 SQIVND (reference sequence). The CDR3 loop is CASSMGPGTDQETQYF. The CDR3, as DNA: TGTGCCAGTAGTATGGGCCCCGGGACAGACCAAGAGACCCAGTACTTC.

The CDR3 DNA is TGTGCCAGCAGTTATAAGACAGGGATGAACACTGAAGCTTTCTTT. This sequence encodes CASSYKTGMNTEAFF. J is TRBJ1-1 and V is TRBV6-6, with TRBD1 matching over 7 bases. Trimming removed 3 bases from V and 0 bases from J; junction bases left unmatched: 4. This CDR3 has 15 residues. The germline V gene encodes CDR1 MNHNY and CDR2 SVGAGI (reference sequence).

The rearrangement links TRBV3-1 (or the pseudogene TRBV3-2) to TRBJ2-7; D not resolved. This CDR3 region has 16 residues. Trimming removed 0 bases from V and 2 bases from J, with 14 bases in between. Germline V gene sequence: CDR1 LGHDT, CDR2 YNNKEL (reference sequence). Here the CDR3 DNA reads TGTGCCAGCAGCCAAGAGGGGTGGAGAGAGCCCTACGAGCAGTACTTC. Protein: CASSQEGWREPYEQYF.

This chain links TRBV4-3 with TRBJ1-6; no firm D call. Trimming shortened V by 2 bases and J by 8 bases, and 7 bases separated the two germline ends. The CDR3 consists of 13 residues. Germline loops: CDR1 LGHNA, CDR2 YSLEER. Written as DNA, the CDR3 is TGCGCCAGCAGCCAACTAAGGGATTCACCCCTCCACTTT. Protein product: CASSQLRDSPLHF.

The rearrangement uses TRBV6-4 and TRBJ1-5, with D uncertain. CDR1 is MRHNA and CDR2 is SNTAGT in the germline V gene. Trimming took 2 bases from V and 7 from J, leaving 15 bases between them. There are 15 residues in the CDR3. As DNA, the CDR3 is TGTGCCAGCAGTGACCCTATCTATATGGGGCAGCCCCAGCATTTT. Protein: CASSDPIYMGQPQHF.

The chain recombines TRBV6-2 or TRBV6-3 with TRBJ1-1, with a tentative D call TRBD1 (6 bases). Per the germline V gene, CDR1 is MNHEY and CDR2 is SVGEGT. CDR3 length equals 14 residues. V lost 0 bases to trimming and J lost 4 bases, with 9 bases between them. The CDR3 loop reads CASSYSGGGTEAFF. In DNA, the CDR3 is TGTGCCAGCAGTTACTCGGGAGGGGGCACTGAAGCTTTCTTT.

This chain joins TRBV5-8 and TRBJ1-5; D is unresolved. The ends were cut back, 0 bases at V and 7 bases at J, with 14 bases in the middle. Germline V CDR1 and CDR2: SGHTS, YDEGEE. The CDR3 covers 15 residues. The CDR3 nucleotides read TGTGCCAGCAGCTTGGGAAGAGGTCACTGGCAGCCCCAGCATTTT. Encoded protein: CASSLGRGHWQPQHF.

This clone was detected once. This rearrangement joins TRBV5-1 to TRBJ2-1; the match to TRBD1 covers 10 bases. The CDR3 is 15 residues long. With 4 bases clipped from V and 6 bases from J, the junction kept 7 bases outside the gene matches. In germline, CDR1 is SGHRS, CDR2 YFSETQ. The CDR3 spells CASSMGTGVINEQFF. CDR3 DNA sequence: TGCGCCAGCAGCATGGGGACAGGGGTCATCAATGAGCAGTTCTTC.

Only one count was recorded for this clone. The V call is TRBV7-9, the J call TRBJ2-7; either TRBD1 or TRBD2 may supply D (5 bases each). The CDR3 runs 12 residues. The V gene lost 5 bases and the J gene lost 4 bases, with 9 bases spanning the gap. In germline, CDR1 is SEHNR, CDR2 FQNEAQ (reference sequence). CDR3 DNA: TGTGCCAGCAGCATCAGGGAGTACGAGCAGTACTTC. Translation gives CASSIREYEQYF.